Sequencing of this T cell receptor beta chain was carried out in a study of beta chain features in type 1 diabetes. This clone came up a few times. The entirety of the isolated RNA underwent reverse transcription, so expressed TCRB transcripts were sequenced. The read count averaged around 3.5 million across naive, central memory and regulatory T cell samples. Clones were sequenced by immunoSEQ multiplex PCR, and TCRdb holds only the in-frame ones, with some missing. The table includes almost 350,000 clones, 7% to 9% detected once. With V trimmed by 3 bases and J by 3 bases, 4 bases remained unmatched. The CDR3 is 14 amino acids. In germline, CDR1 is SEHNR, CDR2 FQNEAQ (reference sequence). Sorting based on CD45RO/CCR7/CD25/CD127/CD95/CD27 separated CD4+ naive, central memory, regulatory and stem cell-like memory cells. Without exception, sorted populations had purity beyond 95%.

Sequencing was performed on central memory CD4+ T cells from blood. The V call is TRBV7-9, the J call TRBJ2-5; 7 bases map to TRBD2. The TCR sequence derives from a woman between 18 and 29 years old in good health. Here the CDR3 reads CASSFGLAEETQYF. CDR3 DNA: TGTGCCAGCAGCTTCGGCCTAGCGGAAGAGACCCAGTACTTC.